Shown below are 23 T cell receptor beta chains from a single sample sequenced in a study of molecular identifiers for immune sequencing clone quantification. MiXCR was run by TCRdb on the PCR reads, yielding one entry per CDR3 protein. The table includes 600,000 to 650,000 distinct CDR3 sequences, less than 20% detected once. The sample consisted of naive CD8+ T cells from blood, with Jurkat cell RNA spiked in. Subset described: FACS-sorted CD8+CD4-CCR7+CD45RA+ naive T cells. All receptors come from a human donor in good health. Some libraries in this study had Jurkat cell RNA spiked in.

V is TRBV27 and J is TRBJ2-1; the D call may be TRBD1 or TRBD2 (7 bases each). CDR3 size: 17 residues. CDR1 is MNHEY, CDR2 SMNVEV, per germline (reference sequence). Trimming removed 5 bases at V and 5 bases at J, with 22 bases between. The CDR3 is CASSPLASGGAHNEQFF. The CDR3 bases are TGTGCCAGCAGTCCATTGGCCTCAGGGGGGGCGCACAATGAGCAGTTCTTC.

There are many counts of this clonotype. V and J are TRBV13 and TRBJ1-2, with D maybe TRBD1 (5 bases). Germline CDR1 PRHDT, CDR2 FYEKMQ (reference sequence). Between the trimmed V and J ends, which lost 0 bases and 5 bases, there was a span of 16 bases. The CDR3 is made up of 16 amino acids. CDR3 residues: CASSLGGGRDPYGYTF. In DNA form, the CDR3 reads TGTGCCAGCAGCTTAGGCGGTGGCAGGGACCCTTATGGCTACACCTTC.

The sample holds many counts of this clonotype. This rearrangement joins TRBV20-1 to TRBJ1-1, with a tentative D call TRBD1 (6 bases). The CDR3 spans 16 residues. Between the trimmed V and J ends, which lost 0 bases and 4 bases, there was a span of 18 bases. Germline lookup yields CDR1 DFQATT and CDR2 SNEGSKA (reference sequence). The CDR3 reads CSARDTLGEGGTEAFF. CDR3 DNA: TGCAGTGCTAGAGATACATTGGGGGAAGGGGGCACTGAAGCTTTCTTT.

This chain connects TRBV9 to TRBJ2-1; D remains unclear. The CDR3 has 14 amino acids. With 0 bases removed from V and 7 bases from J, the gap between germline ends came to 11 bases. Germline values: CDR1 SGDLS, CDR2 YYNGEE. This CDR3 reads CASSVDQYPNEQFF. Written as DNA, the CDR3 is TGTGCCAGCAGCGTAGATCAATATCCGAATGAGCAGTTCTTC.

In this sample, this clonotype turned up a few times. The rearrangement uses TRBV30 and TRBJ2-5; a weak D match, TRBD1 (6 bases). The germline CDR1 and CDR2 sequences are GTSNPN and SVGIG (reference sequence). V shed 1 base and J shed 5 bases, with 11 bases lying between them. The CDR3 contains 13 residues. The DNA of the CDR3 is TGTGCCTGGAGTGCTACAGGGCCGGAGACCCAGTACTTC. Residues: CAWSATGPETQYF.

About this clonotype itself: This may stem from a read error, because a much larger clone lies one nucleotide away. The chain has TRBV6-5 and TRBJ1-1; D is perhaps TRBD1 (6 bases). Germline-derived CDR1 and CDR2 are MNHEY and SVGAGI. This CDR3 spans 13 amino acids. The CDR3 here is CASTTGPGGEALF. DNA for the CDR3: TGTGCCAGCACCACAGGGCCGGGGGGTGAAGCTCTCTTT.

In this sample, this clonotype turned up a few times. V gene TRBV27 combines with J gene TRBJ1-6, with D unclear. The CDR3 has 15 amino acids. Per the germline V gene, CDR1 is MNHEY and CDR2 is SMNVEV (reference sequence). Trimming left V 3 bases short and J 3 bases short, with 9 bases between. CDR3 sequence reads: CASSFKGNYNSPLHF. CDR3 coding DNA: TGTGCCAGCAGTTTTAAAGGAAACTATAATTCACCCCTCCACTTT.

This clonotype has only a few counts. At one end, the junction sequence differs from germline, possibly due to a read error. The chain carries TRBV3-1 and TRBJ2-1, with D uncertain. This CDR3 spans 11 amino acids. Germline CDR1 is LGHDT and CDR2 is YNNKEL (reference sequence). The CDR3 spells CASSYNKEQFF. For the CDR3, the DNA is TGTGCCAGCAGCTACAACAAGGAGCAGTTCTTC.

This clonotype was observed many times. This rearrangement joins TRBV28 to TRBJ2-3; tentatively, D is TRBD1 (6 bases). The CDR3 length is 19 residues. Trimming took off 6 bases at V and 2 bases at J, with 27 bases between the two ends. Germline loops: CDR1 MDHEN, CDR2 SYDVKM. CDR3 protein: CASSKLGQNGFENTDTQYF. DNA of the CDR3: TGTGCCAGCAGCAAACTCGGACAGAATGGATTTGAGAACACAGATACGCAGTATTTT.

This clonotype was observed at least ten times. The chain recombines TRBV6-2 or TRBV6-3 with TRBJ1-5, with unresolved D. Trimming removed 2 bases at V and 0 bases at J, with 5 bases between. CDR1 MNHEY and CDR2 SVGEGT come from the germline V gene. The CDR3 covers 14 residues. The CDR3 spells CASSYRYSNQPQHF. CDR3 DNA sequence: TGTGCCAGCAGTTACAGATATAGCAATCAGCCCCAGCATTTT.

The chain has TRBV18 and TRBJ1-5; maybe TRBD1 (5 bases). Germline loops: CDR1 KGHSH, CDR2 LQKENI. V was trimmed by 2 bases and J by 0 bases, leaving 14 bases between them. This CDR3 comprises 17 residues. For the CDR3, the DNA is TGTGCCAGCTCACCAGGCCGGGGGGGGAATAGCAATCAGCCCCAGCATTTT. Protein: CASSPGRGGNSNQPQHF.

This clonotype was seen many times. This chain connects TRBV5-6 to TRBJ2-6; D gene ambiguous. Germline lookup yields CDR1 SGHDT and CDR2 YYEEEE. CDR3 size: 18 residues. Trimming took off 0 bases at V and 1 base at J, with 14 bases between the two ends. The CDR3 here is CASSLEEDWVSGANVLTF. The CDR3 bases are TGTGCCAGCAGCTTGGAGGAAGACTGGGTTTCTGGGGCCAACGTCCTGACTTTC.

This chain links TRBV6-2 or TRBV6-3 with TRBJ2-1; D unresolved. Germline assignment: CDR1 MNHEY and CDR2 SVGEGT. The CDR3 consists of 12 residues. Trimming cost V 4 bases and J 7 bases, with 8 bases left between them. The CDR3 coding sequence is TGTGCCAGCAGTTGGCGTCCGAATGAGCAGTTCTTC. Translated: CASSWRPNEQFF.

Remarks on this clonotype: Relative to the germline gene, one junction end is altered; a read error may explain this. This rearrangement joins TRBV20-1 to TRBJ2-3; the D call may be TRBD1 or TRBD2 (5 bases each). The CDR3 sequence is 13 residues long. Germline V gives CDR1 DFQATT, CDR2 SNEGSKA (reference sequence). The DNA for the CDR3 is TGCAGTGCAAGAGGGGAGAACACAGATACGCAGTATTTT. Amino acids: CSARGENTDTQYF.

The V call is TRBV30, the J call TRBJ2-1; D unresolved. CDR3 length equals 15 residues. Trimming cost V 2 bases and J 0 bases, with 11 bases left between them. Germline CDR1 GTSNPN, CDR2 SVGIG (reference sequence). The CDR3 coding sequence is TGTGCCTGGAGTCCATTCAGACGCTCCTACAATGAGCAGTTCTTC. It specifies CAWSPFRRSYNEQFF.

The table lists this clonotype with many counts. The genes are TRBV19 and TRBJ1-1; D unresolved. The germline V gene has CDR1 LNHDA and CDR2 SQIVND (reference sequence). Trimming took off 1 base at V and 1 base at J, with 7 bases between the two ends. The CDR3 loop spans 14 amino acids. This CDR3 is CASSIVPGNTEAFF. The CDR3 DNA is TGTGCCAGTAGTATAGTACCGGGGAACACTGAAGCTTTCTTT.

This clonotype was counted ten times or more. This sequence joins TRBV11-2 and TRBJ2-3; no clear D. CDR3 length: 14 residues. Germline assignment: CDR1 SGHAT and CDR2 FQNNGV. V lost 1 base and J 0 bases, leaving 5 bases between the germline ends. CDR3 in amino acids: CASSLAWSTDTQYF. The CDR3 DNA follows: TGTGCCAGCAGCTTAGCCTGGAGCACAGATACGCAGTATTTT. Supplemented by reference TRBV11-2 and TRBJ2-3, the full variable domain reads EAGVAQSPRYKIIEKRQSVAFWCNPISGHATLYWYQQILGQGPKLLIQFQNNGVVDDSQLPKDRFSAERLKGVDSTLKIQPAKLEDSAVYLCASSLAWSTDTQYFGPGTRLTVL.

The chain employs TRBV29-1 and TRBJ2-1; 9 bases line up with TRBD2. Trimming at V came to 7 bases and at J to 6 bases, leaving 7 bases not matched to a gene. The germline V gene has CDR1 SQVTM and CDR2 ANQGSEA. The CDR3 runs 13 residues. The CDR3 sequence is CSGVAGETNEQFF. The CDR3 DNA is TGCAGCGGGGTAGCGGGGGAAACCAATGAGCAGTTCTTC.

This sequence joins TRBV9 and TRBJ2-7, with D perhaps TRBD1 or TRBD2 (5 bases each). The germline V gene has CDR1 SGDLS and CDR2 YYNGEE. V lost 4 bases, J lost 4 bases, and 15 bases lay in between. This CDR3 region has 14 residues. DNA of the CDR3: TGTGCCAGCAGCACGGGGCTTATCGGGTACGAGCAGTACTTC. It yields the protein CASSTGLIGYEQYF.

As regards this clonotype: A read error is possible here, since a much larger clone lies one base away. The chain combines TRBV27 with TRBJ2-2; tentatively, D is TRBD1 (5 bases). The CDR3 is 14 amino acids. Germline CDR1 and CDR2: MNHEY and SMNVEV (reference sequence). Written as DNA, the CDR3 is TGTGCCGGCAGTTTTGGGGCGGTCACCGGGGAGCTGTTTTTT. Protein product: CAGSFGAVTGELFF.

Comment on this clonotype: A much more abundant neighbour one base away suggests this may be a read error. The CDR3, as DNA: TGTGCCAGCAGGCAGACAGCCGAGCAGTACTTC. Translation gives CASRQTAEQYF. This chain links TRBV12-3 or TRBV12-4 with TRBJ2-7; the D gene is possibly TRBD1 (5 bases). The CDR3 is made up of 11 amino acids. V was trimmed by 6 bases and J by 6 bases, leaving 9 bases between them.

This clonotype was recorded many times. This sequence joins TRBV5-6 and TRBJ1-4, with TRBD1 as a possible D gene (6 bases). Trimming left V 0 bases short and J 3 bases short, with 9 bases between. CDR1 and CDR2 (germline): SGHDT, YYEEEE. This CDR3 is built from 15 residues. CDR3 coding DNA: TGTGCCAGCAGCTTGGGAGGGGGTTCTAATGAAAAACTGTTTTTT. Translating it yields CASSLGGGSNEKLFF.

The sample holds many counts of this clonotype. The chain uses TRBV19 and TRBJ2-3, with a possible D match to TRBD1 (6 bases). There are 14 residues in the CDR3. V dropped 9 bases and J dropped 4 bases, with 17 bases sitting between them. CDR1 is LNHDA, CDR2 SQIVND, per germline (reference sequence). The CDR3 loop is CASHPGDKADTQYF. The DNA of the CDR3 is TGTGCCAGCCACCCAGGGGATAAGGCAGATACGCAGTATTTT.